The 16 T cell receptor beta chains below come from one sample, sequenced in a study of shared clonotypes between healthy human individuals. TCRdb's copy holds only in-frame clones and misses some; the assay was immunoSEQ multiplex PCR. The repertoire holds millions of clones, with roughly nine tenths as singletons. The sequencing sample was made of naive CD4+ T cells sorted from blood. Subset specified: CD45RA+ positively selected. Receptors originate from a man between 18 and 29 years old in good health.

About this clone: This CDR3 is also generated by other DNA sequences in the sample. The chain uses TRBV7-2 and TRBJ2-7; TRBD2 agrees at 11 bases. Germline V gives CDR1 SGHTA, CDR2 FQGNSA. Unmatched junction bases numbered 3, after V lost 1 base and J lost 4 bases. CDR3 length: 15 residues. CDR3 in amino acids: CASSLGLAGGYEQYF. The DNA for the CDR3 is TGTGCCAGCAGCTTAGGTCTAGCGGGAGGATACGAGCAGTACTTC.

This rearrangement joins TRBV30 to TRBJ1-1; D uncertain. The germline gives CDR1 GTSNPN, CDR2 SVGIG (reference sequence). The CDR3 has 15 residues. V shed 6 bases and J shed 0 bases, with 17 bases lying between them. The CDR3 region is CACQLLGGMNTEAFF. For the CDR3, the DNA is TGTGCCTGTCAACTGCTGGGAGGGATGAACACTGAAGCTTTCTTT.

The chain carries TRBV10-3 and TRBJ2-1, with 8 bases matching TRBD2. The CDR3 is made up of 16 amino acids. With V trimmed by 0 bases and J by 0 bases, 1 base remained unmatched. From germline, CDR1 is ENHRY and CDR2 SYGVKD. The CDR3 nucleotides are TGTGCCATCAGTGAGTCACTAGCGGCCTCCTACAATGAGCAGTTCTTC. Translated, it gives CAISESLAASYNEQFF.

The chain uses TRBV18 and TRBJ2-1, with D possibly TRBD2 on 7 matching bases. Germline CDR1 reads KGHSH; CDR2 reads LQKENI. Deletions cut 3 bases from V and 9 bases from J, with 15 bases between. The CDR3 contains 14 residues. This CDR3 reads CASSPHGGASEQFF. In DNA, the CDR3 is TGTGCCAGCTCACCGCATGGGGGGGCTTCTGAGCAGTTCTTC.

The J gene is TRBJ1-6, the V gene TRBV7-2; D is ambiguous. The CDR3 is made up of 15 amino acids. Trimming took 6 bases from V and 6 from J, leaving 15 bases between them. CDR1 is SGHTA, CDR2 FQGNSA, per germline. The CDR3 DNA is TGTGCCAGCAGTGCTAGGACCGCTGCTAATTCACCCCTCCACTTT. It codes for CASSARTAANSPLHF.

This clone came up many times. Other nucleotide sequences from this sample produce the same CDR3. The chain employs TRBV5-1 and TRBJ2-7; D remains ambiguous. In germline, CDR1 is SGHRS, CDR2 YFSETQ. This CDR3 spans 11 amino acids. The V and J ends lost 0 bases and 4 bases respectively, with 2 bases between them. The CDR3 protein is CASSLEYEQYF. The CDR3 DNA reads as TGCGCCAGCAGCTTGGAATACGAGCAGTACTTC. Combining the CDR3 with reference TRBV5-1 and TRBJ2-7 gives the whole variable domain KAGVTQTPRYLIKTRGQQVTLSCSPISGHRSVSWYQQTPGQGLQFLFEYFSETQRNKGNFPGRFSGRQFSNSRSEMNVSTLELGDSALYLCASSLEYEQYFGPGTRLTVT.

The chain has TRBV7-2 and TRBJ2-3; no clear D. V gave up 7 bases and J gave up 0 bases, with 14 bases separating them. The CDR3 has 15 residues. In germline, CDR1 is SGHTA, CDR2 FQGNSA. The CDR3 protein is CASTLDAASTDTQYF. The CDR3 DNA is TGTGCCAGCACCCTGGACGCAGCTAGCACAGATACGCAGTATTTT.

V is TRBV5-4 and J is TRBJ2-7; 8 bases match TRBD1. The CDR3 is made up of 17 amino acids. The germline V gene encodes CDR1 SGHNT and CDR2 YYREEE (reference sequence). V gave up 4 bases and J gave up 3 bases; unmatched junction bases: 15. The CDR3 spells CASSVGQGILKGYEQYF. The CDR3 DNA follows: TGTGCCAGCAGCGTTGGACAGGGAATTCTGAAGGGCTACGAGCAGTACTTC.

This rearrangement joins TRBV23-1 to TRBJ2-1, with TRBD2 identical over 10 bases. TRBV23-1 is known as an ORF, though its function is uncertain. The CDR3 has 15 residues. Unmatched junction bases numbered 5, after V lost 1 base and J lost 8 bases. In DNA, the CDR3 is TGCGCCAGCAGTCAATTGACTAGCGGGCGCGATGAGCAGTTCTTC. Its protein is CASSQLTSGRDEQFF.

The chain has TRBV4-1 and TRBJ2-2; no clear D gene. The germline V gene has CDR1 MGHRA and CDR2 YSYEKL. This CDR3 region has 14 residues. V lost 6 bases, J lost 5 bases, and 13 bases lay in between. This CDR3 reads CASSRGTQTGELFF. CDR3 DNA: TGCGCCAGCAGTAGAGGAACGCAGACCGGGGAGCTGTTTTTT.

The chain links TRBV7-2 to TRBJ2-3; 10 bases line up with TRBD2. CDR1 and CDR2 (germline): SGHTA, FQGNSA. V shed 5 bases, J shed 2 bases, and the junction held 10 bases outside the gene matches. The CDR3 loop spans 17 amino acids. CDR3 DNA: TGTGCCAGCAGCAAACCAGGACTAGCGGATTTCACAGATACGCAGTATTTT. Its protein is CASSKPGLADFTDTQYF.

The gene calls are TRBV19 and TRBJ2-3; D not certain. V dropped 3 bases and J dropped 5 bases, with 12 bases sitting between them. The CDR3 contains 14 residues. The germline gives CDR1 LNHDA, CDR2 SQIVND (reference sequence). The CDR3 nucleotides are TGTGCCAGTAGTATCAGTTTACTGAGAGATACGCAGTATTTT. This translates into CASSISLLRDTQYF.

V gene TRBV19 combines with J gene TRBJ1-6, with D unclear. The CDR3 length is 15 residues. Between the trimmed V and J ends, which lost 3 bases and 5 bases, there was a span of 11 bases. The V gene's germline CDR1 is LNHDA and CDR2 SQIVND (reference sequence). The CDR3 loop is CASSIMSQNNSPLHF. The CDR3 coding sequence is TGTGCCAGTAGTATTATGTCACAGAATAATTCACCCCTCCACTTT. Together with reference TRBV19 and TRBJ1-6, the CDR3 gives the full variable domain: DGGITQSPKYLFRKEGQNVTLSCEQNLNHDAMYWYRQDPGQGLRLIYYSQIVNDFQKGDIAEGYSVSREKKESFPLTVTSAQKNPTAFYLCASSIMSQNNSPLHFGNGTRLTVT.

The chain combines TRBV18 with TRBJ1-2, with 10 bases aligning to TRBD1. The germline V gene encodes CDR1 KGHSH and CDR2 LQKENI. Losses at the gene ends were 3 bases for V and 3 bases for J; bases not matched to a gene: 4. This CDR3 region has 15 residues. CDR3 loop: CASSPGQGRDYGYTF. Written as DNA, the CDR3 is TGTGCCAGCTCACCGGGACAGGGGCGGGACTATGGCTACACCTTC.

V gene TRBV30 combines with J gene TRBJ2-3, with 7 bases fitting TRBD2. The germline CDR1 and CDR2 sequences are GTSNPN and SVGIG (reference sequence). V trimming: 1 base; J trimming: 2 bases; junction bases outside the gene matches: 6. The CDR3 extends over 15 amino acids. The CDR3 bases are TGTGCCTGGAGTGGCCGCGGGGGAGCCACAGATACGCAGTATTTT. As protein: CAWSGRGGATDTQYF.

The CDR3 spells CASSDLRDSLSYEQYF. Here the CDR3 DNA reads TGTGCCAGCTCAGACCTCCGGGACAGTCTCTCCTACGAGCAGTACTTC. This chain joins TRBV18 and TRBJ2-7; 7 nucleotides agree with TRBD1. CDR3 length: 16 residues. The ends lost 5 bases at V and 0 bases at J; junction bases unmatched: 10. Germline-derived CDR1 and CDR2 are KGHSH and LQKENI. The full variable domain, rest sourced from reference TRBV18 and TRBJ2-7, is NAGVMQNPRHLVRRRGQEARLRCSPMKGHSHVYWYRQLPEEGLKFMVYLQKENIIDESGMPKERFSAEFPKEGPSILRIQQVVRGDSAAYFCASSDLRDSLSYEQYFGPGTRLTVT.